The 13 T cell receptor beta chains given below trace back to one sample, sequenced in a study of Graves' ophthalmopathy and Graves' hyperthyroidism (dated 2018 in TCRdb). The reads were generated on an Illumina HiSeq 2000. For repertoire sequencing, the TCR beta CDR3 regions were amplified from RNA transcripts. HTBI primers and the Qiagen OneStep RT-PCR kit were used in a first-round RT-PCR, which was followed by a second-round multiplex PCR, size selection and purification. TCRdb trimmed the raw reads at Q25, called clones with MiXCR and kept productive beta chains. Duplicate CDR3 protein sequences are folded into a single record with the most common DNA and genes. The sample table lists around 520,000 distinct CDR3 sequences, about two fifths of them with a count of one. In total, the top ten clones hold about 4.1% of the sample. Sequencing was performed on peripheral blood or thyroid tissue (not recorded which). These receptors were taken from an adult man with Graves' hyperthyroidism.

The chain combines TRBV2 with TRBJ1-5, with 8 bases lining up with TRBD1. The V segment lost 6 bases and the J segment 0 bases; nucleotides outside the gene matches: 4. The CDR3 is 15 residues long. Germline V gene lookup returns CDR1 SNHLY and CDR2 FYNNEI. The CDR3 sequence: CASRATGASNQPQHF. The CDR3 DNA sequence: TGTGCCAGCAGAGCGACAGGGGCTAGCAATCAGCCCCAGCATTTT.

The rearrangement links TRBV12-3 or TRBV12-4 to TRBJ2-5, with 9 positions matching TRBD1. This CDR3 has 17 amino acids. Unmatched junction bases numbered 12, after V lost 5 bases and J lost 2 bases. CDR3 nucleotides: TGTGCCAGCAGTCCGGGACAGGGAGGGGGGCAACAAGAGACCCAGTACTTC. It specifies CASSPGQGGGQQETQYF.

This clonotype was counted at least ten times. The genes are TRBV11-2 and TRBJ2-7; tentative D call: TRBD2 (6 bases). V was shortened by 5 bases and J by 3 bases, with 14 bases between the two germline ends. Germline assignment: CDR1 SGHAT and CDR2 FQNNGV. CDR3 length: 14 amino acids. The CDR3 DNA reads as TGTGCCAGCAGCCCCGTTGGGGGGATCTACGAGCAGTACTTC. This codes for CASSPVGGIYEQYF.

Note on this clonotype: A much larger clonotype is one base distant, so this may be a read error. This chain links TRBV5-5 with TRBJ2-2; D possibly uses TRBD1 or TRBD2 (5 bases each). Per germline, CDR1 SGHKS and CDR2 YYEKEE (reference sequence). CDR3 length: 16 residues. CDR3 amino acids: CASRVGARTITGEPFF. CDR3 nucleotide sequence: TGTGCCAGCAGAGTAGGGGCCAGGACCATCACCGGGGAGCCGTTTTTT.

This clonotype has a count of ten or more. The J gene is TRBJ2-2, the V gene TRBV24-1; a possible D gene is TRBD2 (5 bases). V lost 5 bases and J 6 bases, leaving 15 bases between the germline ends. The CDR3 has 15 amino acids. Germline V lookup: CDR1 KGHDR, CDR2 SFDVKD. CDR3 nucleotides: TGTGCCACCAGTGTCGTTCACGGGGTTGCCGGGGAGCTGTTTTTT. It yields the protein CATSVVHGVAGELFF.

Here the CDR3 DNA reads TGTGCCAGCAAAGTGGGGACAGGGGGCAGTGGCTACACCTTC. Its protein is CASKVGTGGSGYTF. V is TRBV24-1 and J is TRBJ1-2; 12 positions match TRBD1. This CDR3 has 14 amino acids. Germline V gene sequence: CDR1 KGHDR, CDR2 SFDVKD. With V trimmed by 11 bases and J by 7 bases, 10 bases remained unmatched.

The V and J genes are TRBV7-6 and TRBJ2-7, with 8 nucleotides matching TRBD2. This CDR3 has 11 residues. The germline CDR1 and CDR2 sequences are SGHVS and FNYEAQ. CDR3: CAKRGPYEQYF. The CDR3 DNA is TGTGCTAAGCGGGGGCCCTACGAGCAGTACTTC. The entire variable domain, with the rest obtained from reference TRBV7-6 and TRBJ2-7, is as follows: GAGVSQSPRYKVTKRGQDVALRCDPISGHVSLYWYRQALGQGPEFLTYFNYEAQQDKSGLPNDRFSAERPEGSISTLTIQRTEQRDSAMYRCAKRGPYEQYFGPGTRLTVT.

The CDR3 sequence: CASSRLQGSGFGNTIYF. CDR3 sequence (DNA): TGTGCCAGCAGTAGACTCCAGGGTAGCGGCTTTGGAAACACCATATATTTT. The V gene is TRBV25-1, the J gene TRBJ1-3, with D possibly TRBD1 on 5 matching bases. Germline lookup yields CDR1 MGHDK and CDR2 SYGVNS. The CDR3 length is 17 residues. Trimming shortened V by 5 bases and J by 3 bases, and 20 bases separated the two germline ends.

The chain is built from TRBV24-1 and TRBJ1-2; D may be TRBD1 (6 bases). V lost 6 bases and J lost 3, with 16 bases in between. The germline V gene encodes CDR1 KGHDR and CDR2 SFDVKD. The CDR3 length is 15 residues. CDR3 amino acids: CATSFRGPKDYGYTF. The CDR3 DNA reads TGTGCCACCAGTTTTCGGGGGCCCAAGGACTATGGCTACACCTTC.

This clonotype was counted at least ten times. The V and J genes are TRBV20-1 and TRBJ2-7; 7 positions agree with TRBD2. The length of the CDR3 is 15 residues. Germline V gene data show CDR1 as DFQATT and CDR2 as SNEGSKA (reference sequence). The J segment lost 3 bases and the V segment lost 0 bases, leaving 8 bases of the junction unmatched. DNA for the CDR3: TGCAGTGCTAGAGAGGGAAGGGACTACCTCTACGAGCAGTACTTC. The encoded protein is CSAREGRDYLYEQYF.

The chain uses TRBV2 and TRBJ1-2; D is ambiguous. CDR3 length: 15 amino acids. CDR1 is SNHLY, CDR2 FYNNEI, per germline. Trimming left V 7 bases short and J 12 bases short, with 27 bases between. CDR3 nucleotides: TGTGCCAGCAATCCAGACGGCTTATGGGAGATCGGCAACACCTTC. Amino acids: CASNPDGLWEIGNTF.

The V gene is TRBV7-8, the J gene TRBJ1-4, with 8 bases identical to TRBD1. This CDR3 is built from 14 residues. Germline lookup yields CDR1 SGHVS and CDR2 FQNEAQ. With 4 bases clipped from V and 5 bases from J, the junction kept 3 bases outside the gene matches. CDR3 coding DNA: TGTGCCAGCAGCTCTCGGACAGGGAATGAAAAACTGTTTTTT. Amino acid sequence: CASSSRTGNEKLFF.

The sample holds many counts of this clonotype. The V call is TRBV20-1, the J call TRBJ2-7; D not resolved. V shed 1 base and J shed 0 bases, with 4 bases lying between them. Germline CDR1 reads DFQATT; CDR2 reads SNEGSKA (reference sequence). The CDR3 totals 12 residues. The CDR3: CSARVGSYEQYF. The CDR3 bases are TGCAGTGCTAGAGTAGGCTCCTACGAGCAGTACTTC.